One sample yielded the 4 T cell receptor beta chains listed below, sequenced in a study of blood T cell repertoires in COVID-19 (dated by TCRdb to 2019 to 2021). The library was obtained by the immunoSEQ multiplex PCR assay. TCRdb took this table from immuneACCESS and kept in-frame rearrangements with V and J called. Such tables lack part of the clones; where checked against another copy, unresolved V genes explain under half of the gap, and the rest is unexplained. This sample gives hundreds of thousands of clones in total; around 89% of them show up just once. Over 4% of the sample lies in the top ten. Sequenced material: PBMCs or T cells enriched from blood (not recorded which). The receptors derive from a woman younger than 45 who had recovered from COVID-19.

CDR3: CASRKTGGLERNTIYF. DNA for the CDR3: TGTGCCAGCAGAAAGACAGGGGGTCTGGAAAGAAACACCATATATTTT. This rearrangement joins TRBV28 to TRBJ1-3; 9 nucleotides agree with TRBD1. V gave up 6 bases and J gave up 5 bases; unmatched junction bases: 11. The length of the CDR3 is 16 residues. Germline CDR1 and CDR2: MDHEN and SYDVKM.

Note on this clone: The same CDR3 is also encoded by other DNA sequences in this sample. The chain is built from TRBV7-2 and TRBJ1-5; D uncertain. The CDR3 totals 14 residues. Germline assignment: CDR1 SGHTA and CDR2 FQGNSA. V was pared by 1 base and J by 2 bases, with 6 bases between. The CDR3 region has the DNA TGTGCCAGCAGCTTAGAAAGAGGCAATCAGCCCCAGCATTTT. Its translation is CASSLERGNQPQHF. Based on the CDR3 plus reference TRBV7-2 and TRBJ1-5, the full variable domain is GAGVSQSPSNKVTEKGKDVELRCDPISGHTALYWYRQSLGQGLEFLIYFQGNSAPDKSGLPSDRFSAERTGGSVSTLTIQRTQQEDSAVYLCASSLERGNQPQHFGDGTRLSIL.

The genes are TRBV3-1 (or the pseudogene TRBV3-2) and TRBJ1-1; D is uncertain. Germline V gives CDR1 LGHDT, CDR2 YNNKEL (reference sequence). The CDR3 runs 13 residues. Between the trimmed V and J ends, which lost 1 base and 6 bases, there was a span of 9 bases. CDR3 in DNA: TGTGCCAGCAGCCAAGGTATTGCGTCTGAAGCTTTCTTT. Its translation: CASSQGIASEAFF.

The CDR3 DNA is TGCGCCAGCAGCCCTTCTACCGGGACAGGGCAAGAGACCCAGTACTTC. Translated, it gives CASSPSTGTGQETQYF. The genes are TRBV4-3 and TRBJ2-5; 9 bases fit TRBD1. Trimming cost V 4 bases and J 2 bases; bases outside gene matches: 8. Germline loops: CDR1 LGHNA, CDR2 YSLEER. The CDR3 consists of 16 residues.